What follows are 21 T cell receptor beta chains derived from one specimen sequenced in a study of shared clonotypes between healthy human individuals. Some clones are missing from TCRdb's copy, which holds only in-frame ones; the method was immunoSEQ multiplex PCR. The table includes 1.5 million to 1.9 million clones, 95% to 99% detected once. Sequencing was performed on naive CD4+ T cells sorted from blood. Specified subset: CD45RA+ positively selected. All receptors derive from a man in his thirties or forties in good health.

The CDR3 nucleotides are TGTGCCAGCAGTTTAATACAGGGGCCGGCGGAGCAGTTCTTC. Its translation is CASSLIQGPAEQFF. V usage is TRBV28 and J usage is TRBJ2-1; 7 nucleotides line up with TRBD1. Germline CDR1 MDHEN, CDR2 SYDVKM. This CDR3 is built from 14 residues. Trimming cost V 2 bases and J 10 bases; bases outside gene matches: 8.

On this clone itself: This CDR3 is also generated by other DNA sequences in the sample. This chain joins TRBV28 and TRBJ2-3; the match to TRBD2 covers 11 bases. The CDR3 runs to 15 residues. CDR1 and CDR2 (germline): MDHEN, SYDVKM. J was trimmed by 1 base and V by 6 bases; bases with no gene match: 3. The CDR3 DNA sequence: TGTGCCAGCAGCCTTAGCGGGAGGGGCACAGATACGCAGTATTTT. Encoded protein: CASSLSGRGTDTQYF.

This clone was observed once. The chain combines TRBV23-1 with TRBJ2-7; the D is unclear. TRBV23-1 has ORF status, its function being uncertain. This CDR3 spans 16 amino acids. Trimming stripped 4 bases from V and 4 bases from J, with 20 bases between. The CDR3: CASSPAPGQANYEQYF. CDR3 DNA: TGCGCCAGCAGTCCAGCCCCTGGGCAGGCCAATTACGAGCAGTACTTC.

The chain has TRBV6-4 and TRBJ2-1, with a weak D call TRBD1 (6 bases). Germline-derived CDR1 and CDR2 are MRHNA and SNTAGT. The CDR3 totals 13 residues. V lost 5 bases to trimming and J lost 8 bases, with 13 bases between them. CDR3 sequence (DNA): TGTGCCAGCAGTACCGTTAGGGGGTATGAGCAGTTCTTC. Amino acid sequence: CASSTVRGYEQFF.

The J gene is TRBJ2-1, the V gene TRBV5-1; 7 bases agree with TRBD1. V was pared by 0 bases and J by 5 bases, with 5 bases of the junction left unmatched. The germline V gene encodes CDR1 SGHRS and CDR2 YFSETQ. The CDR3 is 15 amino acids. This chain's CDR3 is CASSLADRRDNEQFF. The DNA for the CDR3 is TGCGCCAGCAGCTTGGCGGACAGGAGAGACAATGAGCAGTTCTTC.

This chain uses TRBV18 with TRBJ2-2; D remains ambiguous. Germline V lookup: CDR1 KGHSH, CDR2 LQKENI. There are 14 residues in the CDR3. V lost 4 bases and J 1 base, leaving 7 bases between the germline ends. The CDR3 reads CASSRLKNTGELFF. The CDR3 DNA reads TGTGCCAGCTCACGTTTAAAGAACACCGGGGAGCTGTTTTTT.

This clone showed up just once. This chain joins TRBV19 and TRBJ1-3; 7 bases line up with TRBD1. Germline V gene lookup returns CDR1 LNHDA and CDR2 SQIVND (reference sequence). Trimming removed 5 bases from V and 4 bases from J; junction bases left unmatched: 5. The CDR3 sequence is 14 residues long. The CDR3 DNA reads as TGTGCCAGTAGTCCCACAGGGGCCGGAAACACCATATATTTT. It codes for CASSPTGAGNTIYF.

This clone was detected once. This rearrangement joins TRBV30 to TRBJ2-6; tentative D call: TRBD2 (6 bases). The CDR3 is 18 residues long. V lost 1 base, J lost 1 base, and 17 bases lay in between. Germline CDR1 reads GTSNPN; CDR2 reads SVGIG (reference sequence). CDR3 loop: CAWSAPSARLSGANVLTF. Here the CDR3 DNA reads TGTGCCTGGAGTGCCCCTAGCGCCCGGCTATCTGGGGCCAACGTCCTGACTTTC.

CDR3 sequence reads: CASSVAAQAGTQETQYF. CDR3 DNA: TGTGCCAGCAGCGTAGCTGCCCAAGCGGGGACTCAAGAGACCCAGTACTTC. The chain links TRBV9 to TRBJ2-5; 7 bases match TRBD2. The CDR3 is 17 amino acids. J gave up 2 bases and V 0 bases, and 10 bases lay outside the gene matches. Germline V gene sequence: CDR1 SGDLS, CDR2 YYNGEE.

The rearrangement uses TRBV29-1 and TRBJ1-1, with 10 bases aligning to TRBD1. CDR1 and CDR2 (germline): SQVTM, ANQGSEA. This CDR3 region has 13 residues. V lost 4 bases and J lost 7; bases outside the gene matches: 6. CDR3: CSVVDRGFGEAFF. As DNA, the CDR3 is TGCAGCGTTGTGGACAGGGGGTTTGGTGAAGCTTTCTTT.

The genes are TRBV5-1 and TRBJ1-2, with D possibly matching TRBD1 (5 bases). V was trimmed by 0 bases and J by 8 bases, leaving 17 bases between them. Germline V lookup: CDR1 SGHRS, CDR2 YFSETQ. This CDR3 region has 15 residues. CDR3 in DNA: TGCGCCAGCAGCTTGGACAGGATCGGCTTAAAGGGCTACACCTTC. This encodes CASSLDRIGLKGYTF.

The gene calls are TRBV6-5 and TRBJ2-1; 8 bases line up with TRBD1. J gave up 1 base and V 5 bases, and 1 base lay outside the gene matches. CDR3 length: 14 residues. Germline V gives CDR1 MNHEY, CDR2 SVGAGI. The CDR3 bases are TGTGCCAGCAGTAGACAGGGGTCCTACAATGAGCAGTTCTTC. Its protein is CASSRQGSYNEQFF.

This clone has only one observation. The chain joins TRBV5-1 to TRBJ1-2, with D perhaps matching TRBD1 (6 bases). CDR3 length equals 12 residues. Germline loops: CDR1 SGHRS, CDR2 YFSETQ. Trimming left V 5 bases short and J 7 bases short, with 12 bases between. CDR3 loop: CASRGGLRGYTF. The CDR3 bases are TGCGCCAGCAGAGGGGGTTTACGTGGCTACACCTTC.

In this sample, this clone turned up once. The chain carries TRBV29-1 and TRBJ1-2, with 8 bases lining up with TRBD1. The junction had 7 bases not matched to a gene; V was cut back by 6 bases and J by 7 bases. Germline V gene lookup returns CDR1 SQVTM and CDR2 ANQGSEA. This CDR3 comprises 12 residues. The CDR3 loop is CSVETGAGGYTF. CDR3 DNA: TGCAGCGTAGAGACAGGGGCGGGTGGCTACACCTTC.

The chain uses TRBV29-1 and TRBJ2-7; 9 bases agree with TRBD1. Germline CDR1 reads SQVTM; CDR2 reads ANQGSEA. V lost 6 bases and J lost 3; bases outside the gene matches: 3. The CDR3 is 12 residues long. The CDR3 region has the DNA TGCAGCGTGGACAGGGGAAACTACGAGCAGTACTTC. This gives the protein CSVDRGNYEQYF.

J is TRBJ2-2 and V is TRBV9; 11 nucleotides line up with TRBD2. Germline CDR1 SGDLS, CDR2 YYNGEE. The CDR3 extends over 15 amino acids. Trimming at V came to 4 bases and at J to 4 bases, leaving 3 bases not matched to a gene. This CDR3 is CASSTSGSGTGELFF. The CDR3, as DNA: TGTGCCAGCAGCACTAGCGGGAGCGGCACCGGGGAGCTGTTTTTT.

Written as DNA, the CDR3 is TGCGCCAGTAACAGGGCACCAAACACCGGGGAGCTGTTTTTT. As protein: CASNRAPNTGELFF. This chain uses TRBV10-2 with TRBJ2-2, with D tentatively TRBD1 (6 bases). The CDR3 is 14 amino acids. Germline CDR1 is WSHSY and CDR2 is SAAADI. Trimming removed 9 bases from V and 2 bases from J, with 13 bases in between.

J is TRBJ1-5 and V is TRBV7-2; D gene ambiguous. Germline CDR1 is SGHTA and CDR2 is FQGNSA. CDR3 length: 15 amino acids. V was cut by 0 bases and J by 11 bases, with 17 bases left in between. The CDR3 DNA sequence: TGTGCCAGCAGCTTAGCGCCGGCAGTCTCACAGTCCCAGCATTTT. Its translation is CASSLAPAVSQSQHF.

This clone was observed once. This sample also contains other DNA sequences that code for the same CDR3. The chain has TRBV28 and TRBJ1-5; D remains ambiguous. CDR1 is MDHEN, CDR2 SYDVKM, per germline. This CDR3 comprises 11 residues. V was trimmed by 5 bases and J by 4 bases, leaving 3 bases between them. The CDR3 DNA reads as TGTGCCAGCAGTGCTAATCAGCCCCAGCATTTT. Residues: CASSANQPQHF.

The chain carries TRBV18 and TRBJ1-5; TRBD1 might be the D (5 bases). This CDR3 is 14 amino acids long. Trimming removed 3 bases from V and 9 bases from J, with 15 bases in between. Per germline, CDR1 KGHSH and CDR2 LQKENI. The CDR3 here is CASSPKDKVAPQHF. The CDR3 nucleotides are TGTGCCAGCTCACCTAAGGACAAAGTAGCGCCCCAGCATTTT. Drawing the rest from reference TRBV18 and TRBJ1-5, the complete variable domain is NAGVMQNPRHLVRRRGQEARLRCSPMKGHSHVYWYRQLPEEGLKFMVYLQKENIIDESGMPKERFSAEFPKEGPSILRIQQVVRGDSAAYFCASSPKDKVAPQHFGDGTRLSIL.

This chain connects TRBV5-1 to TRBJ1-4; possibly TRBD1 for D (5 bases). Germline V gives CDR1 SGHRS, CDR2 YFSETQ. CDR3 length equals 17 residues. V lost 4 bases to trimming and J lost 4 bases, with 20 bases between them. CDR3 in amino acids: CASSGGAVLSDNEKLFF. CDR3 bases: TGCGCCAGCAGCGGAGGGGCAGTCTTAAGCGATAATGAAAAACTGTTTTTT.